The 22 T cell receptor beta chains listed next were all sequenced from one sample in a study of T cell responses to AZD1222 COVID-19 vaccine. Produced via immunoSEQ multiplex PCR; TCRdb's table is partial and in-frame only. Counted here are tens of thousands of clones, about nine tenths occurring once; the ten biggest clones make up 6% to 7.5%. The material sequenced was peripheral blood, taken 28 days after the second AZD1222 dose. The receptors shown here come from an adult who received the AZD1222 COVID-19 vaccine.

This chain joins TRBV3-1 (or the pseudogene TRBV3-2) and TRBJ1-5; no reliable D call. With 4 bases removed from V and 4 bases from J, the gap between germline ends came to 5 bases. CDR1 is LGHDT and CDR2 is YNNKEL in the germline V gene (reference sequence). CDR3 size: 12 residues. The CDR3 DNA reads TGTGCCAGCAGCCTTGCGAATCAGCCCCAGCATTTT. Translating gives CASSLANQPQHF.

The V gene is TRBV4-2, the J gene TRBJ1-1, with D maybe TRBD1 (5 bases). CDR1 and CDR2 (germline): LGHNA, YNFKEQ. CDR3 length: 14 amino acids. Trimming took 3 bases from V and 5 from J, leaving 13 bases between them. CDR3 sequence (DNA): TGTGCCAGCAGCCAGGAACGGGGGGAAACTGAAGCTTTCTTT. This codes for CASSQERGETEAFF.

CDR3 sequence (DNA): TGTGCCAGCAGCACCGGACAGGGAATCTATGGCTACACCTTC. It translates to CASSTGQGIYGYTF. This chain uses TRBV28 with TRBJ1-2, with TRBD1 matching over 8 bases. This CDR3 has 14 amino acids. Per the germline V gene, CDR1 is MDHEN and CDR2 is SYDVKM. The V segment lost 6 bases and the J segment 4 bases; nucleotides outside the gene matches: 7.

This clone was seen more than once but under ten times. Other DNA sequences in this specimen translate into the identical CDR3. The J gene is TRBJ1-1, the V gene TRBV14; D is unclear. Trimming removed 1 base from V and 4 bases from J, with 7 bases in between. CDR1 is SGHDN and CDR2 is FVKESK in the germline V gene. The CDR3 covers 13 residues. CDR3 nucleotide sequence: TGTGCCAGCAGCCAAGGAGGAATCACTGAAGCTTTCTTT. As protein: CASSQGGITEAFF.

The chain joins TRBV6-5 to TRBJ2-1; possible D gene TRBD2, 5 bases. V was clipped by 6 bases and J by 7 bases, with 16 bases between them. Germline lookup yields CDR1 MNHEY and CDR2 SVGAGI. CDR3 length: 14 amino acids. This CDR3 is CASSPRLFSNEQFF. CDR3 nucleotide sequence: TGTGCCAGCAGCCCCAGACTATTTTCGAATGAGCAGTTCTTC.

The rearrangement joins TRBV7-2 to TRBJ2-1, with D hard to call. This CDR3 comprises 11 residues. V lost 7 bases to trimming and J lost 5 bases, with 6 bases between them. CDR1 and CDR2 (germline): SGHTA, FQGNSA. This CDR3 is CASTRHNEQFF. CDR3 nucleotide sequence: TGTGCCAGCACGAGGCACAATGAGCAGTTCTTC.

The CDR3 DNA reads as TGTGCCAGCAGTTTGGGACCGATTCAGCCCCAGCATTTT. This encodes CASSLGPIQPQHF. The rearrangement uses TRBV6-9 and TRBJ1-5, with D possibly TRBD1 on 5 matching bases. The germline V gene encodes CDR1 MNHGY and CDR2 SVAAGI. The ends were cut back, 4 bases at V and 6 bases at J, with 10 bases in the middle. CDR3 size: 13 residues.

The chain recombines TRBV5-5 with TRBJ2-7; no clear D gene. The germline V and J ends were trimmed by 0 bases and 4 bases, with 14 bases remaining between them. The CDR3 length is 15 residues. From germline, CDR1 is SGHKS and CDR2 YYEKEE (reference sequence). The CDR3 here is CASSLGPGQAYEQYF. In nucleotides, the CDR3 is TGTGCCAGCAGCTTGGGACCGGGTCAGGCGTACGAGCAGTACTTC.

This sequence joins TRBV14 and TRBJ2-7; D gene unclear. Germline CDR1 SGHDN, CDR2 FVKESK. Trimming removed 2 bases at V and 0 bases at J, with 5 bases between. The CDR3 spans 13 residues. DNA for the CDR3: TGTGCCAGCAGCCAATCGGTCTCCTACGAGCAGTACTTC. This gives the protein CASSQSVSYEQYF.

The rearrangement links TRBV3-1 (or the pseudogene TRBV3-2) to TRBJ1-2, with D unclear. Germline V gene data show CDR1 as LGHDT and CDR2 as YNNKEL (reference sequence). V dropped 1 base and J dropped 0 bases, with 9 bases sitting between them. This CDR3 region has 15 residues. The CDR3 here is CASSQGLESNYGYTF. The CDR3 nucleotides read TGTGCCAGCAGCCAAGGGCTAGAATCTAACTATGGCTACACCTTC.

The chain carries TRBV19 and TRBJ1-2, with D uncertain. CDR1 is LNHDA and CDR2 is SQIVND in the germline V gene (reference sequence). V lost 2 bases and J lost 8, with 15 bases in between. The CDR3 contains 14 residues. The CDR3 region is CASSISMDRRGYTF. In DNA, the CDR3 is TGTGCCAGTAGTATAAGTATGGACCGGCGGGGCTACACCTTC. The entire variable domain, with the rest obtained from reference TRBV19 and TRBJ1-2, is as follows: DGGITQSPKYLFRKEGQNVTLSCEQNLNHDAMYWYRQDPGQGLRLIYYSQIVNDFQKGDIAEGYSVSREKKESFPLTVTSAQKNPTAFYLCASSISMDRRGYTFGSGTRLTVV.

The rearrangement uses TRBV27 and TRBJ1-6, with a weak D call TRBD1 (6 bases). V lost 8 bases, J lost 9 bases, and 17 bases lay in between. The V gene's germline CDR1 is MNHEY and CDR2 SMNVEV (reference sequence). The CDR3 covers 14 residues. The CDR3 sequence: CASRRQGTSSPLHF. In DNA, the CDR3 is TGTGCCAGCCGTCGCCAGGGGACCTCTTCACCCCTCCACTTT.

The chain couples TRBV5-1 to TRBJ1-2; TRBD1 matches at 10 bases. Trimming removed 4 bases from V and 8 bases from J; junction bases left unmatched: 11. Germline CDR1 SGHRS, CDR2 YFSETQ. The CDR3 spans 15 residues. The CDR3 DNA reads as TGCGCCAGCAGCCAGCGGACAGGGGGTTTGGAGGGCTACACCTTC. It yields the protein CASSQRTGGLEGYTF.

The chain employs TRBV7-8 and TRBJ1-1; D gene uncertain. CDR1 and CDR2 from the germline V gene are SGHVS and FQNEAQ. V shed 1 base and J shed 2 bases, with 8 bases lying between them. This CDR3 region has 14 residues. Here the CDR3 reads CASSLGGLNTEAFF. The DNA for the CDR3 is TGTGCCAGCAGCTTAGGCGGGTTAAACACTGAAGCTTTCTTT.

V usage is TRBV19 and J usage is TRBJ1-2; a weak D match, TRBD1 (5 bases). The CDR3 has 14 residues. Trimming cost V 1 base and J 3 bases, with 9 bases left between them. The germline gives CDR1 LNHDA, CDR2 SQIVND (reference sequence). The CDR3, as DNA: TGTGCCAGTAGTATAGGGCAGGGCGACTATGGCTACACCTTC. Translation: CASSIGQGDYGYTF.

The chain uses TRBV25-1 and TRBJ2-7; TRBD2 matches at 15 bases. The CDR3 sequence is 18 residues long. The germline V gene has CDR1 MGHDK and CDR2 SYGVNS. Trimming took 5 bases from V and 5 from J; bases not matched to a gene: 13. The chain's CDR3 is CASSRREWGLAGGDEQYF. Written as DNA, the CDR3 is TGTGCCAGCAGTCGGAGGGAATGGGGACTAGCGGGAGGCGACGAGCAGTACTTC.

This chain uses TRBV5-4 with TRBJ1-2; D unresolved. The CDR3 length is 14 residues. Germline-derived CDR1 and CDR2 are SGHNT and YYREEE (reference sequence). V was clipped by 0 bases and J by 5 bases, with 11 bases between them. The CDR3 region is CASSLEPDWYGYTF. CDR3 bases: TGTGCCAGCAGCTTGGAGCCAGATTGGTATGGCTACACCTTC.

The chain links TRBV7-9 to TRBJ1-4; D possibly corresponds to TRBD1 (5 bases). The V end lost 5 bases, the J end lost 2 bases, and 12 bases lay between the germline ends. The germline V gene has CDR1 SEHNR and CDR2 FQNEAQ (reference sequence). The CDR3 totals 15 residues. In DNA form, the CDR3 reads TGTGCCAGCAGCCCTAGGGGTGACACTAATGAAAAACTGTTTTTT. It encodes CASSPRGDTNEKLFF.

This clone was picked up a small number of times. The chain is built from TRBV3-1 (or the pseudogene TRBV3-2) and TRBJ2-7; TRBD1 matches at 7 bases. The length of the CDR3 is 13 residues. Germline V gene lookup returns CDR1 LGHDT and CDR2 YNNKEL (reference sequence). Trimming took 11 bases from V and 0 from J; bases not matched to a gene: 7. The CDR3 region is CASTGQTSYEQYF. The CDR3 DNA reads as TGTGCCTCCACGGGACAGACCTCCTACGAGCAGTACTTC.

J is TRBJ2-7 and V is TRBV11-2, with a possible D match to TRBD1 (6 bases). CDR1 is SGHAT, CDR2 FQNNGV, per germline. With 2 bases removed from V and 5 bases from J, the gap between germline ends came to 16 bases. This CDR3 has 15 residues. The CDR3 nucleotides are TGTGCCAGCAGCTTACTACCTACAGGGACCGACGAGCAGTACTTC. Its translation: CASSLLPTGTDEQYF. Using reference TRBV11-2 and TRBJ2-7 for the parts outside the CDR3, the full variable domain is EAGVAQSPRYKIIEKRQSVAFWCNPISGHATLYWYQQILGQGPKLLIQFQNNGVVDDSQLPKDRFSAERLKGVDSTLKIQPAKLEDSAVYLCASSLLPTGTDEQYFGPGTRLTVT.

The chain joins TRBV6-2 or TRBV6-3 to TRBJ2-4; D gene unclear. Trimming took 2 bases from V and 8 from J, leaving 16 bases between them. Germline-derived CDR1 and CDR2 are MNHEY and SVGEGT. There are 15 residues in the CDR3. The CDR3 coding sequence is TGTGCCAGCAGTTACACCCGCGTGGGATGGGACATTCAGTACTTC. Translation: CASSYTRVGWDIQYF.

The chain carries TRBV27 and TRBJ1-4; 7 nucleotides align to TRBD1. V shed 5 bases, J shed 4 bases, and the junction held 4 bases outside the gene matches. The CDR3 has 14 residues. CDR1 is MNHEY, CDR2 SMNVEV, per germline (reference sequence). This chain's CDR3 is CASSQQGNNEKLFF. The CDR3, as DNA: TGTGCCAGCAGTCAACAGGGGAATAATGAAAAACTGTTTTTT.